The clone carrying this T cell receptor beta chain was counted only a few times. Its matching antigen is unknown. TCRdb re-called the 5' RACE reads with MiXCR, one entry per CDR3 protein. This sample has a few hundred thousand distinct CDR3 sequences, with about 10% found just once. This record belongs to a study of CD8 T cells in ankylosing spondylitis. V gave up 4 bases and J gave up 5 bases, with 16 bases separating them. Germline V gene lookup returns CDR1 LNHDA and CDR2 SQIVND (reference sequence). CDR3 length: 15 amino acids. The study, taken as a whole, reports: A motif of eight or nine highly homologous TCR beta variants was seen as apparently characteristic of ankylosing spondylitis blood. The authors reported significant enrichment of disease-linked clones in matched ankylosing spondylitis synovial fluid.

Material for sequencing was blood, either unsorted or a sorted T cell fraction (not recorded which). The J gene is TRBJ2-3, the V gene TRBV19, with D perhaps assigned TRBD1 or TRBD2 (6 bases each). The receptor was derived from a male donor with ankylosing spondylitis or in good health (not recorded which). CDR3 sequence reads: CASSTPGATGDTQYF. The CDR3, as DNA: TGTGCCAGTAGTACGCCGGGGGCTACGGGAGATACGCAGTATTTT.